The source of this T cell receptor (beta chain) is a study of T cells after yellow fever vaccination. This clonotype was picked up a small number of times. CDR1 and CDR2 from the germline V gene are SGHTA and FQGNSA. V was pared by 1 base and J by 7 bases, with 8 bases of the junction left unmatched. The CDR3 covers 15 residues. One entry per CDR3 protein, called by TCRdb with MiXCR from the 5' RACE reads. The profile shows about 58,000 distinct CDR3 sequences, approximately 6.1% of them singletons. The genes are TRBV7-2 and TRBJ1-1, with 8 bases aligning to TRBD1. The sample here was PBMCs, either bulk or a sorted T-cell subset (CD4+, CD8+, memory, or dextramer-sorted; not recorded which), taken on the day of the yellow fever booster vaccination. This clonotype originated in a man aged 18 to 30 who received the YFV17D yellow fever vaccine. CDR3 amino acids: CASSLVGTGEREAFF. In DNA, the CDR3 is TGTGCCAGCAGCTTAGTAGGGACAGGTGAACGTGAAGCTTTCTTT.